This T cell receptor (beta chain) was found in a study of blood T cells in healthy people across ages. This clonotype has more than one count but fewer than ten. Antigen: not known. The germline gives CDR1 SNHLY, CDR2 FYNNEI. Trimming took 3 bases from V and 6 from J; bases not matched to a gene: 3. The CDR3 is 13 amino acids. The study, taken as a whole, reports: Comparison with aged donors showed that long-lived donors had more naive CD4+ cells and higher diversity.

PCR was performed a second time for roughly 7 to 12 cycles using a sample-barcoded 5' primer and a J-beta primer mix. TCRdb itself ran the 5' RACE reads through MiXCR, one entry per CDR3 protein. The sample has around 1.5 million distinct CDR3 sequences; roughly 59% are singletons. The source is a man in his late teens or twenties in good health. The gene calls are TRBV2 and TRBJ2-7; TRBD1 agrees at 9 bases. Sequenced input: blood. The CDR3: CASSEGQGTEQYF. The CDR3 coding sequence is TGTGCCAGCAGTGAGGGACAGGGTACCGAGCAGTACTTC. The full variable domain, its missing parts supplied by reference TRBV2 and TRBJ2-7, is EPEVTQTPSHQVTQMGQEVILRCVPISNHLYFYWYRQILGQKVEFLVSFYNNEISEKSEIFDDQFSVERPDGSNFTLKIRSTKLEDSAMYFCASSEGQGTEQYFGPGTRLTVT.